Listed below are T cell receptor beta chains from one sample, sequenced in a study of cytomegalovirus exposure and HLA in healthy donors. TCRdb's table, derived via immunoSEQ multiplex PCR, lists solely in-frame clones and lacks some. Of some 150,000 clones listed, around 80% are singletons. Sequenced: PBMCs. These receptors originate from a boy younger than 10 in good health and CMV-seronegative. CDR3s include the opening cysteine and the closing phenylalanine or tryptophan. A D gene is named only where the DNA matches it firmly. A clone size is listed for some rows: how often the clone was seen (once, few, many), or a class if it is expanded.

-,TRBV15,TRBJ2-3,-,TGTGCCACCAGCAGATCCCCCCGGGATACGCAGTATTTT,CATSRSPRDTQYF
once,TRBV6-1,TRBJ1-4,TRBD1,TGTGCCAGCAGTGACTTCGGACAGGGGAGTGAAACACTGTTTTTT,CASSDFGQGSETLFF
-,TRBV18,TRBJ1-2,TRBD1,TGTGCCAGCTCAGCGACAGGGTCTCAGCTCGGCTACACCTTC,CASSATGSQLGYTF
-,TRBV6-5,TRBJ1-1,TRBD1,TGTGCCAGCAGTTACACAACAGGGGTTGGCACTGAAGCTTTCTTT,CASSYTTGVGTEAFF
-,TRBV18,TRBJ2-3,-,TGTGCCAGCTCAACAGTCCGGGGTTACAGAGATACGCAGTATTTT,CASSTVRGYRDTQYF
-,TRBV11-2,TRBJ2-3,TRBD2,TGTGCCAGCACCCAAGATAGGCTAGCGGGAGTCTCAGATACGCAGTATTTT,CASTQDRLAGVSDTQYF
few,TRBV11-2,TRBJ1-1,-,TGTGCCAGCAGCTTAGGCAGGGCTGGCTTGCAAGCTTTCTTT,CASSLGRAGLQAFF
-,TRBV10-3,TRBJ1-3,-,TGTGCCATCAGTACAGGGCTCTCTGGAAACACCATATATTTT,CAISTGLSGNTIYF
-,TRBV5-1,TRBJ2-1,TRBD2,TGCGCCAGCAGCTTGACGACTAGCGGGAGCCATGAGCAGTTCTTC,CASSLTTSGSHEQFF
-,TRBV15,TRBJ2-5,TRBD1,TGTGCCCCTCGGGACAGGACCTGGGAAGAGACCCAGTACTTC,CAPRDRTWEETQYF
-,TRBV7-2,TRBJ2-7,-,TGTGCCAGCAGCTTAGTTTCCGGGGGTAAAGACGAGCAGTACTTC,CASSLVSGGKDEQYF
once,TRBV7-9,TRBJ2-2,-,TGTGCCAGCAGGGGTCGTCCCCAGGGTAACACCGGGGAGCTGTTTTTT,CASRGRPQGNTGELFF
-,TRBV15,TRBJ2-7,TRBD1,TGTGCCACCAGCAGAGAAGTTGGGACAGCTTCCTACGAGCAGTACTTC,CATSREVGTASYEQYF
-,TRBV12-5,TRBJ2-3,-,TGTGCTAGTGGTTTGTGGGGCCTAAAGATGGTGGTGCCAGATACGCAGTATTTT,CASGLWGLKMVVPDTQYF
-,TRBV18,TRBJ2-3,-,TGTGCCAGCTCACCACTCAGCGGTAGCACAGATACGCAGTATTTT,CASSPLSGSTDTQYF
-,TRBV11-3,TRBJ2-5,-,TGTGCCAGCAGCTTAGCGTCGACAGCGCAAGAGACCCAGTACTTC,CASSLASTAQETQYF
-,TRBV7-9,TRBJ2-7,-,TGTGCCAGCAGCTTCGGGGGAATGGCCGACGAGCAGTACTTC,CASSFGGMADEQYF
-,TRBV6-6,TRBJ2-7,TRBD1,TGTGCCAGCAGTTACCGATTAGGGTCAGGGGGCTACGAGCAGTACTTC,CASSYRLGSGGYEQYF
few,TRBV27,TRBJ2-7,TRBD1,TGTGCCAGCAGTTTATCTTCGACCGGGACAGCCTACGAGCAGTACTTC,CASSLSSTGTAYEQYF
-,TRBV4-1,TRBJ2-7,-,TGCGCCAGCAGCCAGGACAGCTACGAGCAGTACTTC,CASSQDSYEQYF
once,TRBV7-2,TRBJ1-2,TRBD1,TGTGCCAGCAGCTTAGACCGGACAGGAGCCCTATATGGCTACACCTTC,CASSLDRTGALYGYTF
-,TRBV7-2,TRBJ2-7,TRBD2,TGTGCCAGCAGCTTAATTGCGGGAGGGTTCCGCGAGCAGTACTTC,CASSLIAGGFREQYF
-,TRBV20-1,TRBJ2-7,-,TGCAGTGCTACGCAGGGTTACGAGCAGTACTTC,CSATQGYEQYF
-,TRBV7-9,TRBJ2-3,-,TGTGCCAGCAGCGCGAGGGCAGATACGCAGTATTTT,CASSARADTQYF
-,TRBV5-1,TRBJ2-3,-,TGCGCCAGCAGCTTGGTCAGGTTCACAGATACGCAGTATTTT,CASSLVRFTDTQYF
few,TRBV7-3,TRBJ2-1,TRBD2,TGTGCCAGCAGTTCCCTGAGGAGTGCGGGAGGCGCGAATGAGCAGTTCTTC,CASSSLRSAGGANEQFF
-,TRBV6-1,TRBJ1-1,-,TGTGCCAGCAGTGAACGGGGTTTGAACACTGAAGCTTTCTTT,CASSERGLNTEAFF
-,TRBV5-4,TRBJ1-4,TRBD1,TGTGCCAGCAGCCACAGGGGGCCCCACGAAAAACTGTTTTTT,CASSHRGPHEKLFF
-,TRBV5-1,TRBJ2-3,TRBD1,TGCGCCAGCAGCTTGACCGTGACAGGGGCAAGCACAGATACGCAGTATTTT,CASSLTVTGASTDTQYF
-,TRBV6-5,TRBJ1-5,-,TGTGCCAGCAGTGTTCTGGGGGGATCCAATCAGCCCCAGCATTTT,CASSVLGGSNQPQHF
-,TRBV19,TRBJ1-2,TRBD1,TGTGCCTCGTCGGACAGGTGGGCCAAAGATGGCTACACCTTC,CASSDRWAKDGYTF
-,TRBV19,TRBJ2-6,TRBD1,TGTGCCACCTCCCCGGGAAGAACAGGGGCCTCTGGGGCCAACGTCCTGACTTTC,CATSPGRTGASGANVLTF
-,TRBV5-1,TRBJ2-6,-,TGCGCCAGCAGCTTTAGAGGGGGTCATTCTGGGGCCAACGTCCTGACTTTC,CASSFRGGHSGANVLTF
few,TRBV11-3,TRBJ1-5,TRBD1,TGTGCCAGCAGCTTAGCCACCGGGACAGAGATAAATAGCAATCAGCCCCAGCATTTT,CASSLATGTEINSNQPQHF
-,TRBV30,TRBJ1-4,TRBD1,TGTGCCTGGAGTGTAATAGGACAGGGGGCAGAAAAACTGTTTTTT,CAWSVIGQGAEKLFF
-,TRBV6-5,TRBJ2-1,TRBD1,TGTGCCAGCAGCCGCGACAGGGGTTCCTACAATGAGCAGTTCTTC,CASSRDRGSYNEQFF
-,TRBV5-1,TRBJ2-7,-,TGCGCCAGCAGCTTGGATCCAGGGTACGAGCAGTACTTC,CASSLDPGYEQYF
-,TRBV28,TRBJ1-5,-,TGTGCCATACAGGGTACTAGCAATCAGCCCCAGCATTTT,CAIQGTSNQPQHF
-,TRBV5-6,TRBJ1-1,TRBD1,TGTGCCAGCAGATCCGGGACAGGCCCTGAAGCTTTCTTT,CASRSGTGPEAFF
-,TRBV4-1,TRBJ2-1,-,TGCGCCAGCAGCCAAGATTACGTGCGTCATGAGCAGTTCTTC,CASSQDYVRHEQFF
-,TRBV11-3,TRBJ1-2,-,TGTGCCAGCAGCTTAGTAGGGGGCTATGGCTACACCTTC,CASSLVGGYGYTF
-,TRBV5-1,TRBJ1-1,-,TGCGCCAGCAGCTTGGCGCAGGGCACTGAAGCTTTCTTT,CASSLAQGTEAFF
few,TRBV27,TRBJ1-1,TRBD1,TGTGCCAGCAACAAAGGGACAGGTGCTGAAGCTTTCTTT,CASNKGTGAEAFF
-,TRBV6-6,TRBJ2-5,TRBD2,TGTGCCAGCAGTTACTCGTTAGCGGGGGGTTATGAGACCCAGTACTTC,CASSYSLAGGYETQYF
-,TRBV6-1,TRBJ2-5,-,TGTGCCAGCACCCCTGGGAGGTCGGGTGAGACCCAGTACTTC,CASTPGRSGETQYF
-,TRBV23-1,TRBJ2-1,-,TGCGCCAGCAGCTTAATTATGTCGCCAGGGCGCTCCTACAATGAGCAGTTCTTC,CASSLIMSPGRSYNEQFF
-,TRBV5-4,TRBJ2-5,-,TGTGCCAGCAGCCGGTTTGATGGTCGGGAGACCCAGTACTTC,CASSRFDGRETQYF
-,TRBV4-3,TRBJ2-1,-,TGCGCCAGCAGCCAAGAGACTCCCTCCTACAATGAGCAGTTCTTC,CASSQETPSYNEQFF
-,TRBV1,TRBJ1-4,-,TGCACCAGCAGCCAACCAGGACAGTCTGCAACTAATGAAAAACTGTTTTTT,CTSSQPGQSATNEKLFF
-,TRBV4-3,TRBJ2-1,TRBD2,TGCGCCAGCAGCCAAGGGGGGCCGGGACTAGCGGGAGGGCTTGAGCAGTTCTTC,CASSQGGPGLAGGLEQFF
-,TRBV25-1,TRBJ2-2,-,TGTGCCAGCAGTACACGACAGCCTAACACCGGGGAGCTGTTTTTT,CASSTRQPNTGELFF
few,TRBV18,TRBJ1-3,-,TGTGCCAGTCGGGGAACACCATATATTTCGGCATATTTT,CASRGTPYISAYF
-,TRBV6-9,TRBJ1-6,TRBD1,TGTGCCAGCAGACAGAACAAACAGGGGTTTACTTCACCCCTCCACTTT,CASRQNKQGFTSPLHF
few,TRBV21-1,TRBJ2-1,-,TGTGCCAGCAGCGAAGGGCGTAACAGAGGGCCCCCCAAAGACAATGAGCAGTTCTTC,CASSEGRNRGPPKDNEQFF
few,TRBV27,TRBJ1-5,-,TGTGCCAGCAGTCCGTTAGAATCGACTGGTCAGCCCCAGCATTTT,CASSPLESTGQPQHF
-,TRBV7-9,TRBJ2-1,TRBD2,TGTGCCAGCAGCTCCCCTTCCTCGGGGGGGAACAATGAGCAGTTCTTC,CASSSPSSGGNNEQFF
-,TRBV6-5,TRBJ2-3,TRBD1,TGTGCCACCCGAGACAGGGGGGTCACAGATACGCAGTATTTT,CATRDRGVTDTQYF
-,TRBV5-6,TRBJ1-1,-,TGTGCCAGCAGCGGCCCAGGGGACCGTTTAGACACTGAAGCTTTCTTT,CASSGPGDRLDTEAFF